What follows is one TCR beta chain and its context. This clone was seen just once. Its antigen is still unknown. Gene names and germline sequences here are the mouse ones. The read falls 1 residue short of the CDR3 end, and the missing part is taken from the germline J gene. These data come from a study of tissue T cells after allogeneic stem cell transplantation (dated by TCRdb to the early 2020s). Background on the whole study: The study profiled TCR beta repertoires in many tissues obtained from research autopsies of patients with and without GVHD, and also in mouse models of GVHD. The human part of the study was a prospective observational study with no blinding and no randomization.

What the study reported, not specific to this receptor: Within patients, how anatomically similar tissues were was a major factor shaping TCR repertoire composition, regardless of disease or transplant status. Only a few T cell clones appeared in more than one patient, yet motif-based clustering showed tissue-specific repertoire signatures that were shared between patients. Blood and spleen T cells captured only a limited portion of the TCR repertoire detected in tissues, in both patients and mice. Sampling depth was acknowledged as a limitation, and the patient cohort was both small and clinically heterogeneous. The study did not establish which tissue TCRs were alloreactive or antigen-specific, and some clones may have been host cells that persisted.

The meaning of the sample's time point label: mouse harvest day 14 after allogeneic transplant. Each mouse graft, delivered by tail vein injection, combined 10^6 splenic CD5+ T cells with 10^7 T-cell-depleted bone marrow cells. Mouse GVHD was modeled in a major MHC-mismatch B6 (H2b) into BALB/c (H2d) model, with tissues profiled at day 7 or 14. On day 7 or 14 post-transplant, mouse tissues and retro-orbital blood were harvested with separate sterile tools for each animal, and livers were flushed before harvest. Before genomic DNA isolation with the DNeasy Blood & Tissue Kit, mouse tissues were minced with razor blades in buffered saline. Receptor amplification or capture employed the immunoSEQ multiplex PCR assay. Adaptive Biotechnologies performed the TCRbeta CDR3 sequencing at survey depth and reported CDR3 sequences, V/J genes, productive frequency and template counts. TCR beta CDR3 regions were amplified from genomic DNA rather than RNA. The published analysis was carried out like this. Pairwise repertoire overlap between tissues was quantified with Jensen-Shannon divergence, where 1 means complete divergence and 0 identical. Tissues were clustered by single-linkage agglomerative hierarchical clustering of pairwise JSD values and displayed as dendrograms. All patient samples were analyzed with GLIPH2 using simulation_depth 1000, kmer_min_depth 3 and cdr3_length_cutoff 8, and only groups containing more than two unique CDR3s were kept. In a standardized tissue-overlap score, Jaccard GLIPH-group overlap across patients was extrapolated to a standard repertoire size of 1000 clones. To look at how diversity was associated with clinical or experimental variables, linear mixed-effect models were used, with tissue treated as a fixed effect and individual treated as a random effect. TCRdb limited this immuneACCESS table to in-frame rearrangements with V and J called. A share of clones is missing; checked studies link under half to unresolved V genes, and the rest is unexplained. From that table come the V and J calls and clone size; the DNA was used to work out D and trimming. This sample is represented by around 2,800 clones; roughly 45% of them were singletons. The ten largest clones take up approximately 20% of the sample.

Unmatched junction bases come to 6, with V trimmed by 3 bases and J by 3 bases. Reading from cysteine to phenylalanine, the CDR3 counts 16 amino acids. The DNA covers only part of the CDR3, 45 bases in frame from base 1. CDR1 and CDR2 (KGHPV, FQNQEV) derive from the germline V gene (reference sequence). The sequence derives from a female BALB/c mouse given C57BL/6 T cells with graft-versus-host disease after an allogeneic hematopoietic cell transplant. The sequenced sample was gut tissue. The sequence links TRBV26 to TRBJ2-2; 8 bases in the middle match TRBD2. The encoded CDR3 is CASSLLGLGHTGQLYF. The CDR3 bases that were read are TGTGCCAGCAGTCTCCTCGGACTGGGCCACACCGGGCAGCTCTAC. When the CDR3 is completed using the reference TRBV26 and TRBJ2-2 genes on either side, the full variable domain is NSKVIQTPRYLVKGQGQKAKMRCIPEKGHPVVFWYQQNKNNEFKFLINFQNQEVLQQIDMTEKRFSAECPSNSPCSLEIQSSEAGDSALYLCASSLLGLGHTGQLYFGEGSKLTVL.